The next 3 T cell receptor beta chains were all read from a single sample in a study of T cell changes during pregnancy in multiple sclerosis. Sequencing used immunoSEQ multiplex PCR; TCRdb keeps in-frame clones, though not all of them. Among 35,000 to 45,000 clones listed, about 90% were seen once. This specimen was CD4+ T cells from peripheral blood mononuclear cells, taken after pregnancy. These receptors came from a female donor with multiple sclerosis, enrolled in a pregnancy study.

V gene TRBV27 combines with J gene TRBJ1-1; D gene unclear. Germline CDR1 reads MNHEY; CDR2 reads SMNVEV (reference sequence). The CDR3 sequence is 13 residues long. V lost 2 bases and J 3 bases, leaving 7 bases between the germline ends. CDR3 sequence reads: CASSLGRDTEAFF. The CDR3 region has the DNA TGTGCCAGCAGTTTAGGGAGGGACACTGAAGCTTTCTTT.

This clone occurred once. This chain joins TRBV11-2 and TRBJ2-7, with D possibly being TRBD1 (5 bases). V was shortened by 1 base and J by 5 bases, with 9 bases between the two germline ends. The CDR3 sequence is 13 residues long. Germline V gene sequence: CDR1 SGHAT, CDR2 FQNNGV. The CDR3 region is CASSLGGPDEQYF. The DNA of the CDR3 is TGTGCCAGCAGCTTAGGGGGCCCGGACGAGCAGTACTTC.

The chain joins TRBV7-9 to TRBJ2-5; weak D call: TRBD2 (6 bases). CDR3 length: 15 residues. V was clipped by 5 bases and J by 5 bases, with 18 bases between them. The germline V gene has CDR1 SEHNR and CDR2 FQNEAQ (reference sequence). CDR3 in DNA: TGTGCCAGCAGCCCACGGGACTTCCCGGGGGAGACCCAGTACTTC. Translating gives CASSPRDFPGETQYF.